This TCR beta chain was profiled in a study of T cell repertoires in cytomegalovirus infection (dated by TCRdb to the late 2010s). At the level of the whole study: Recently identified HLA-C-restricted CMV epitopes, whose presentation resists viral immunomodulation, were targeted by peptide stimulations together with well-studied HLA-B-restricted epitopes. Donor HLA type was relevant to the analysis, as public TCR beta signatures indicated carriage of CMV infection together with the matching HLA type. Overall study outcomes, separate from this receptor: The ex vivo response was dominated by HLA-C-restricted CMV-specific TCR beta clonotypes, which also provided the single most frequent clonotype in two of eight donors. Cumulative frequency of public TCR beta family members discriminated carriers of CMV infection plus the relevant HLA type in this cohort and an independent 352-donor cohort.

TCRdb names Illumina HiSeq 1500 as the instrument used. TCRdb passed the public sequencing reads through fastp at Q25 and MiXCR, retaining productive beta sequences. CDR3 protein sequences are deduplicated, and each keeps its most common genes and DNA. This sample gives under 150,000 distinct CDR3 sequences in total; 30% of them show up just once. 35% to 50% of the sample rests with the top ten. The sample's treatment or condition label, in plain terms: in vitro stimulation with specific CMV peptide epitopes to enrich CMV-specific T cells. This clonotype was recorded a few times. Its antigen is currently not known. No quality values exist for individual bases; no much larger clone is one base distant. Trimming takes 7 bases from V and 5 bases from J, and the germline ends sit 20 bases apart. The CDR3 contains 15 residues, cysteine and phenylalanine counted. Of all the DNA, just the CDR3 is kept, 45 bases in frame from base 1. In the germline V gene, CDR1 corresponds to SGHVS and CDR2 to FNYEAQ.

The source was CD8+ T cells from cultured PBMCs, collected from culture after CMV antigen stimulation. The TCR comes from a human donor in good health (CMV status not recorded). Some clones in this sample may be carry-over from other donors' samples. The rearrangement combines TRBV7-6 with TRBJ1-1; the D gene is perhaps TRBD1, on 5 matching bases. DNA sequence: TGTGCCAGCATTAGCGCAGAGGGACCGAGGACTGAAGCTTTCTTT. It is translated as CASISAEGPRTEAFF.